The 3 T cell receptor beta chains below come from one sample, sequenced in a study of human T cells and chemical hapten exposure. TCRdb re-called the RACE reads through MiXCR, storing one row per CDR3 protein. The sample includes approximately 79,000 distinct CDR3 sequences, around a tenth of them seen just once. Indicated time point: patch test 1, 2 weeks after DPC sensitization. Treatment of the sample: therapeutic diphenylcyclopropenone sensitization with weekly scalp DPC. Specimen: whole blood, collected in connection with sensitization to the hapten diphenylcyclopropenone (DPC). These receptors were collected from a woman between 50 and 59 years old with alopecia areata. Some clones in this sample may be carry-over from other donors' samples.

The rearrangement joins TRBV11-1 to TRBJ2-5, with a weak D call TRBD1 (5 bases). V was clipped by 6 bases and J by 3 bases, with 17 bases between them. The CDR3 runs 15 residues. Germline lookup yields CDR1 SGHAT and CDR2 FQDESV (reference sequence). The CDR3 sequence is CASRPKGAAEETQYF. CDR3 bases: TGTGCCAGCAGACCAAAAGGGGCGGCGGAAGAGACCCAGTACTTC.

This clonotype was observed a few times. The chain couples TRBV20-1 to TRBJ2-7; D possibly corresponds to TRBD2 (6 bases). The germline gives CDR1 DFQATT, CDR2 SNEGSKA (reference sequence). V was shortened by 1 base and J by 7 bases, with 11 bases between the two germline ends. The CDR3 runs 12 residues. The CDR3 DNA reads TGCAGTGCTAGAGGGGTCGCGGGGGAGCAGTACTTC. The encoded protein is CSARGVAGEQYF.

This clonotype has a handful of counts. V is TRBV4-2 and J is TRBJ2-3; 10 positions agree with TRBD2. Germline CDR1 reads LGHNA; CDR2 reads YNFKEQ. The CDR3 length is 16 residues. The trim removed 3 bases at V and 0 bases at J, leaving 3 bases unmatched. The CDR3 DNA follows: TGTGCCAGCAGCCAGGGGACTAGCGTAAGCACAGATACGCAGTATTTT. Translation gives CASSQGTSVSTDTQYF.